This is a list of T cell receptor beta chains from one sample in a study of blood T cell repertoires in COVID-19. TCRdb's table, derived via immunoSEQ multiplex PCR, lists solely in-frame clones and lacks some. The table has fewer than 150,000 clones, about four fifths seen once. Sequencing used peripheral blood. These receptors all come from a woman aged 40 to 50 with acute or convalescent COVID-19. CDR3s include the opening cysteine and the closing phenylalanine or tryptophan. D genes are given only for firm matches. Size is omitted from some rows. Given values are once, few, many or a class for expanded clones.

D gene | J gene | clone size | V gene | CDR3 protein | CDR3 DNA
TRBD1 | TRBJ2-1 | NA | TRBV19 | CASSNQGASFYNEQFF | TGTGCCAGTAGTAACCAGGGGGCATCCTTCTACAATGAGCAGTTCTTC
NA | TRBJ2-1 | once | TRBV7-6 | CASSLVGLTGNEQFF | TGTGCCAGCAGCTTAGTTGGGTTGACTGGTAATGAGCAGTTCTTC
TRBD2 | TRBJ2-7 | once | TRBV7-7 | CASSLASGAYEQYF | TGTGCCAGCAGCTTAGCTAGCGGGGCCTACGAGCAGTACTTC
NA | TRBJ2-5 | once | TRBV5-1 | CASQGLDLETQYF | TGCGCCAGCCAGGGGCTAGATCTAGAGACCCAGTACTTC
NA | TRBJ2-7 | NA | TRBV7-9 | CASSPWLSSYEQYF | TGTGCCAGCAGCCCCTGGTTGAGCTCCTACGAGCAGTACTTC
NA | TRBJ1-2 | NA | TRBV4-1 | CASSGGVMGYGYTF | TGCGCCAGCAGCGGAGGGGTTATGGGCTATGGCTACACCTTC
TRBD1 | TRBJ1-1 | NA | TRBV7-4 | CASSARQGRTEAFF | TGTGCCAGCAGCGCAAGACAGGGGAGGACTGAAGCTTTCTTT
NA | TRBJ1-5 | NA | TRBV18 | CASSLEQGRQPQHF | TGTGCCAGCTCCCTCGAGCAGGGGAGACAGCCCCAGCATTTT
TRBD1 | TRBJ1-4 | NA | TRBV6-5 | CASRPGQVEKLFF | TGTGCCAGCAGGCCCGGACAGGTCGAAAAACTGTTTTTT
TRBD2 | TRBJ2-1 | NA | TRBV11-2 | CASSSEMRLAGGSNEQFF | TGTGCCAGCAGCTCAGAAATGAGGCTAGCGGGGGGAAGTAATGAGCAGTTCTTC
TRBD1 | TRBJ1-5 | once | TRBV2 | CASSMGQGNQPQHF | TGTGCCAGCAGCATGGGACAGGGCAATCAGCCCCAGCATTTT
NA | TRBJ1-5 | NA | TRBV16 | CASSQLEGSGSQHF | TGTGCCAGCAGCCAATTGGAGGGAAGTGGGTCCCAGCATTTT
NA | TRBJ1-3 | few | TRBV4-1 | CASSQRGGNTIYF | TGCGCCAGCAGCCAACGAGGTGGAAACACCATATATTTT
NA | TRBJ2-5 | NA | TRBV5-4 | CASSLGGPAETQYF | TGTGCCAGCAGCTTGGGGGGGCCTGCTGAGACCCAGTACTTC
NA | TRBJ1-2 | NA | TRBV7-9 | CASSTRDGLKGYTF | TGTGCCAGCAGCACCCGGGACGGACTAAAGGGCTACACCTTC
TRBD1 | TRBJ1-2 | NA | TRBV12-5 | CASGLTGAVLF | TGTGCTAGTGGACTTACAGGGGCGGTCCTCTTC
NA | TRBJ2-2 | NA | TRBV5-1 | CASSLAAGNTGELFF | TGCGCCAGCAGCTTGGCCGCAGGGAACACCGGGGAGCTGTTTTTT
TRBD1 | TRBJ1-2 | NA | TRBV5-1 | CASSTGDREFGYTF | TGCGCCAGCAGCACGGGGGACAGGGAATTCGGCTACACCTTC
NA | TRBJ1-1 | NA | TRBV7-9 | CASSLGAENTEAFF | TGTGCCAGCAGCTTAGGGGCCGAGAACACTGAAGCTTTCTTT
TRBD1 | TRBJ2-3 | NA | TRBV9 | CASSPGGGASTDTQYF | TGTGCCAGCAGCCCAGGGGGCGGGGCTAGCACAGATACGCAGTATTTT
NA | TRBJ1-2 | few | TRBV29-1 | CSVLGQGYGYTF | TGCAGCGTGCTGGGGCAGGGCTATGGCTACACCTTC
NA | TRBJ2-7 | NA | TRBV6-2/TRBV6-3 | CASSYGVLEQYF | TGTGCCAGCAGTTACGGAGTACTCGAGCAGTACTTC
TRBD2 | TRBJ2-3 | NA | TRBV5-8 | CASSLVTSGVIADTQYF | TGTGCCAGCAGCTTGGTGACTAGCGGGGTAATAGCAGATACGCAGTATTTT
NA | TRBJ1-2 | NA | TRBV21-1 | CASSFPGQGAMDGYTF | TGTGCCAGCAGCTTTCCGGGACAGGGGGCTATGGACGGCTACACCTTC
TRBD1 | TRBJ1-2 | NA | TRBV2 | CASSLYPGGGNLDYTF | TGTGCCAGCAGTTTATATCCAGGGGGCGGAAATCTGGACTACACCTTC
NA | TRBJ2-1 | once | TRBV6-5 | CASSRGGPYNEQFF | TGTGCCAGCAGTAGGGGTGGACCTTACAATGAGCAGTTCTTC
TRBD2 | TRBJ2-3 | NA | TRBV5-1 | CASSLVGGGTARTDTQYF | TGCGCCAGCAGCTTGGTTGGGGGGGGAACCGCCCGCACAGATACGCAGTATTTT
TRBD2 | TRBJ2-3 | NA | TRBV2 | CASRLGPTSGGKSFTDTQYF | TGTGCCAGCAGGCTTGGGCCGACTAGCGGGGGGAAGTCATTCACAGATACGCAGTATTTT
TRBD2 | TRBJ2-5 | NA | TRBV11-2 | CASRARGGFKETQYF | TGTGCCAGCAGGGCTCGCGGGGGGTTTAAAGAGACCCAGTACTTC
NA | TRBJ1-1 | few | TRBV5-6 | CASETGSRIMTEAFF | TGTGCCAGCGAAACAGGGTCCAGAATAATGACTGAAGCTTTCTTT
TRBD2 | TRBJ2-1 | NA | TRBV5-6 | CASSFPGGTYNEQFF | TGTGCCAGCAGCTTTCCGGGGGGAACCTACAATGAGCAGTTCTTC
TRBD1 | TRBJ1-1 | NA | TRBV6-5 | CASSSGTGRRAFF | TGTGCCAGCAGTTCCGGGACAGGGAGAAGAGCTTTCTTT
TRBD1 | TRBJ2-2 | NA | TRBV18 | CASSPRSRGQIGELFF | TGTGCCAGCTCACCCAGGAGCAGGGGGCAAATCGGGGAGCTGTTTTTT
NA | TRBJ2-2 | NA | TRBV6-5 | CASSYSTPGTGELFF | TGTGCCAGCAGTTACAGTACCCCGGGCACCGGGGAGCTGTTTTTT
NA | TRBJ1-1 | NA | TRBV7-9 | CASSHDMPEAFF | TGTGCCAGCAGCCATGACATGCCTGAAGCTTTCTTT
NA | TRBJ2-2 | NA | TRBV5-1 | CASSLPSPNTGELFF | TGCGCCAGCAGCTTACCTAGCCCGAACACCGGGGAGCTGTTTTTT
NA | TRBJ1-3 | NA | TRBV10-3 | CAIRDDSGAVGNTIYF | TGTGCCATCAGGGACGACAGTGGGGCCGTTGGAAACACCATATATTTT
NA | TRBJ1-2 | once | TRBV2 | CASSLLSLGGYTF | TGTGCCAGCAGCCTACTATCCTTAGGAGGCTACACCTTC
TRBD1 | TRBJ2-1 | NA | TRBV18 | CASSSLGQADNEQFF | TGTGCCAGCTCAAGCCTGGGACAGGCCGACAATGAGCAGTTCTTC
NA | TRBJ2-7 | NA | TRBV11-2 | CASSPRLGTGSEQYF | TGTGCCAGCAGCCCCCGATTAGGGACCGGGAGCGAGCAGTACTTC
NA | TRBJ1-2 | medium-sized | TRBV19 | CASSRQGEGYGYTF | TGTGCCAGTAGTAGGCAGGGTGAAGGCTATGGCTACACCTTC
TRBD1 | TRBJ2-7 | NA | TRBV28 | CASSLTGGGVDEQYF | TGTGCCAGCAGTTTAACAGGGGGCGGGGTGGACGAGCAGTACTTC
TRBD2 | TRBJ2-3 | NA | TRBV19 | CASSIGVAGGLDTQYF | TGTGCCAGTAGTATAGGGGTGGCGGGGGGGCTGGATACGCAGTATTTT
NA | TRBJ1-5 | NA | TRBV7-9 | CASSTQNSNQPQHF | TGTGCCAGCAGCACACAGAATAGCAATCAGCCCCAGCATTTT
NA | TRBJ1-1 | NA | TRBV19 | CASSIGFSNGGLNTEAFF | TGTGCCAGTAGTATTGGGTTCAGTAACGGGGGACTGAACACTGAAGCTTTCTTT
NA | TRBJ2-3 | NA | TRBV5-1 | CASSSGQLQYF | TGCGCCAGCAGCTCCGGACAGCTGCAGTATTTT
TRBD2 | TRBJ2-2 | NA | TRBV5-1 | CASSSLAGGNTGELFF | TGCGCCAGCAGCTCACTAGCGGGGGGGAACACCGGGGAGCTGTTTTTT
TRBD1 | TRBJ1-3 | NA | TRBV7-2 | CASSLRGQAAGGNTIYF | TGTGCCAGCAGCTTAAGGGGACAGGCGGCGGGTGGAAACACCATATATTTT